These T cell receptor beta chains were read from a single sample in a study of T cells in Graves' hyperthyroidism and ophthalmopathy. Via MiXCR, TCRdb re-called the multiplex PCR reads, giving one row per CDR3 protein. The sample comprises more than 300,000 distinct CDR3 sequences, approximately 17% of which are singletons, and 35% to 45% rests with the top ten. What was sequenced was blood. The origin of the receptors is a man younger than 35 with Graves' ophthalmopathy. Both conserved end residues are part of each CDR3. A D gene is named only where the DNA matches it firmly. Expanded clones get a size class; other rows say once, few or many, or leave the size out.

V gene	clone size	J gene	D gene	CDR3 DNA	CDR3 protein
TRBV20-1	many	TRBJ1-5	TRBD1	TGCGGGACAGGTTATAGCAATCAGCCCCAGCATTTT	CGTGYSNQPQHF
TRBV10-3	.	TRBJ1-5	TRBD1	TGTGCCACCCGGACAGGTCGGGATCAGCCCCAGCATTTT	CATRTGRDQPQHF
TRBV6-1	many	TRBJ2-1	.	TGTGCCAGCAGTCATCAGGGAGCCTACAATGAGCAGTTCTTC	CASSHQGAYNEQFF
TRBV6-1	many	TRBJ2-5	.	TGTGCCAGCAGTCTAGGGACCTCGGCCCAGTACTTC	CASSLGTSAQYF
TRBV27	.	TRBJ1-3	.	TGTGCCAGCAGTTTACAGGCAGGAGACACCATATATTTT	CASSLQAGDTIYF
TRBV10-3	many	TRBJ2-1	TRBD2	TGTGCCATCAGTGAGTCCGGGACTAGCGGGGGGGCCTACAATGAGCAGTTCTTC	CAISESGTSGGAYNEQFF
TRBV6-5	many	TRBJ2-3	.	TGTGCCAGCAGTTACTCGAGGGAACCAGATACGCAGTATTTT	CASSYSREPDTQYF
TRBV20-1	many	TRBJ1-1	.	TGCAGTGCTAGAGTGGGGGGTCCGAACACTGAAGCTTTCTTT	CSARVGGPNTEAFF
TRBV5-8	.	TRBJ2-7	.	TGTGCCAGCAGCTGGGGGCAGGGAGACGAGCAGTACTTC	CASSWGQGDEQYF
TRBV15	few	TRBJ2-3	.	TGTGCCACCAGCAGAGTACTTTTGGGGGCCGCAGATACGCAGTATTTT	CATSRVLLGAADTQYF
TRBV6-1	.	TRBJ1-4	.	TGTGCCAGCAGTTTCGGGTTGGTTGAAAAACTGTTTTTT	CASSFGLVEKLFF
TRBV12-3/TRBV12-4	few	TRBJ2-1	.	TGTGCCAGCAGTCCGCAGGGGGGGGCAAATGAGCAGTTCTTC	CASSPQGGANEQFF
TRBV6-1	many	TRBJ1-2	.	TGTGCCAGCAGTTCAGGGTTAGGTGGCTACACCTTC	CASSSGLGGYTF
TRBV10-1	.	TRBJ2-1	.	TGCGCCAGCAGTGGAGGCCTGGATCGGGGGAGCTCCTACAATGAGCAGTTCTTC	CASSGGLDRGSSYNEQFF
TRBV27	few	TRBJ1-6	TRBD1	TGTGCCAGCAGTTCGGGACAGGGGAAATTGTCACCCCTCCACTTT	CASSSGQGKLSPLHF
TRBV3-1	many	TRBJ1-1	.	TGTGCCAGCAGCCAAGTTGCAGGGGACACTGAAGCTTTCTTT	CASSQVAGDTEAFF
TRBV20-1	many	TRBJ2-2	.	TGCAGTGCTCACAGGGCGAACACCGGGGAGCTGTTTTTT	CSAHRANTGELFF
TRBV13	.	TRBJ2-1	.	TGTGCCAGCAGCGTACAAGAGAGCTCCTACAATGAGCAGTTCTTC	CASSVQESSYNEQFF
TRBV20-1	many	TRBJ2-1	.	TGCAGTGCTAGTTCTGGGAACAATGAGCAGTTCTTC	CSASSGNNEQFF
TRBV3-1	.	TRBJ2-5	.	TGTGCCAGCGGCCAAGGGGGAAGGGAAGGGACCCAGTACTTC	CASGQGGREGTQYF
TRBV6-1	many	TRBJ2-3	TRBD2	TGTGCCAGCAGTCTAGCGGGGGGGTGGACAGATACGCAGTATTTT	CASSLAGGWTDTQYF
TRBV29-1	.	TRBJ2-1	.	TGCAGCGTTGATGGCAGGGGTCGGGACAATGAGCAGTTCTTC	CSVDGRGRDNEQFF
TRBV12-3/TRBV12-4	.	TRBJ1-4	.	TGTGCCAGCAGCCTCCTCGGACTCGGAGTGACTAATGAAAAACTGTTTTTT	CASSLLGLGVTNEKLFF
TRBV19	.	TRBJ1-2	.	TGTGCCAGTAGTAAGACACGCTCCCACTATGGCTACACCTTC	CASSKTRSHYGYTF
TRBV9	.	TRBJ1-2	TRBD1	TGTGCCAGCACTAGGACAGGGGATCCCCTCGGTGGCTACACCTTC	CASTRTGDPLGGYTF
TRBV28	many	TRBJ2-5	.	TGTGCCAGCAACACGGCAGGACAGTTATACCAAGAGACCCAGTACTTC	CASNTAGQLYQETQYF
TRBV7-8	.	TRBJ1-4	TRBD1	TGTGCCAGCAGCTTAGGACAGGGACTTAATGAAAAACTGTTTTTT	CASSLGQGLNEKLFF
TRBV6-2/TRBV6-3	.	TRBJ2-1	.	TGTGCCAGCAGCCGTTTGTACCCTCGGGAGCAGTTCTTC	CASSRLYPREQFF
TRBV28	many	TRBJ1-2	.	TGTGCCAGCAGTTTTGCAGAAAACTATGGCTACACCTTC	CASSFAENYGYTF